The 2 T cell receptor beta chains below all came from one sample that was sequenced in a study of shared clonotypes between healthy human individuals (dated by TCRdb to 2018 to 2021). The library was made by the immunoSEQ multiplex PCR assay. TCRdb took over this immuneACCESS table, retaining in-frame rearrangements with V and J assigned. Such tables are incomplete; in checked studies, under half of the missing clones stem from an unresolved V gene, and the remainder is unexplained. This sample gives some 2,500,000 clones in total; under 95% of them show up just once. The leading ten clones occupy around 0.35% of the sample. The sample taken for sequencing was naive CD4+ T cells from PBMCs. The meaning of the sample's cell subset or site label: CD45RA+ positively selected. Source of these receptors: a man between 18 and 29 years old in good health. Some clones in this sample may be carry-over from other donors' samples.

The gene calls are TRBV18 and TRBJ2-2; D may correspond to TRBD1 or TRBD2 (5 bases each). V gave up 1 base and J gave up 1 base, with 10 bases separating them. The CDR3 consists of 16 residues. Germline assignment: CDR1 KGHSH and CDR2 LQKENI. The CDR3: CASSPLGTGNTGELFF. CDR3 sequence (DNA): TGTGCCAGCTCACCACTCGGGACCGGGAACACCGGGGAGCTGTTTTTT. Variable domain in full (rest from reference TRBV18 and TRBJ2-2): NAGVMQNPRHLVRRRGQEARLRCSPMKGHSHVYWYRQLPEEGLKFMVYLQKENIIDESGMPKERFSAEFPKEGPSILRIQQVVRGDSAAYFCASSPLGTGNTGELFFGEGSRLTVL.

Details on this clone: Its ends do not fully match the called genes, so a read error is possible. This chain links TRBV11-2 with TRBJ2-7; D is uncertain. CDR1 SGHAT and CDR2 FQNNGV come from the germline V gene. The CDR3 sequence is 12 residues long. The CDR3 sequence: CASSLGSGERYF. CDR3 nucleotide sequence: TGTGCCAGCAGCTTAGGATCAGGCGAGCGGTACTTC.